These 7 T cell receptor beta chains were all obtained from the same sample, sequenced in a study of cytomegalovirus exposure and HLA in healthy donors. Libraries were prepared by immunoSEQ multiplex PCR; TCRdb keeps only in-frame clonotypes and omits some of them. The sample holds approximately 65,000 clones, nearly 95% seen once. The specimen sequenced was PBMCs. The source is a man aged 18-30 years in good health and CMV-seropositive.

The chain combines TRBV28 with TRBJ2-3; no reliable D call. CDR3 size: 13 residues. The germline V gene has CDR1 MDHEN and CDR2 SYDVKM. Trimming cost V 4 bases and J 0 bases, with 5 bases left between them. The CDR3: CASSSPSTDTQYF. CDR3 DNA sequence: TGTGCCAGCAGTTCTCCCAGCACAGATACGCAGTATTTT.

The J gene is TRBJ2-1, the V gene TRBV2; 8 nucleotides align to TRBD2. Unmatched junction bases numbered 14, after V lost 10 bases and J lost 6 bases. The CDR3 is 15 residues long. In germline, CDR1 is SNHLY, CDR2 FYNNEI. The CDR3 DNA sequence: TGTGCCACCCAGAACGCCGGGACTAGTCGCAATGAGCAGTTCTTC. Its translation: CATQNAGTSRNEQFF. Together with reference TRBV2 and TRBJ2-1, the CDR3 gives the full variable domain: EPEVTQTPSHQVTQMGQEVILRCVPISNHLYFYWYRQILGQKVEFLVSFYNNEISEKSEIFDDQFSVERPDGSNFTLKIRSTKLEDSAMYFCATQNAGTSRNEQFFGPGTRLTVL.

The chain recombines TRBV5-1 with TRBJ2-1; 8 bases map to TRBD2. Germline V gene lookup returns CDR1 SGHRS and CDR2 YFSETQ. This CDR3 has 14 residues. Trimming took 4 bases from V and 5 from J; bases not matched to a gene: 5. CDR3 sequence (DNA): TGCGCCAGCAGCCGTTTGACTAGCGACAATGAGCAGTTCTTC. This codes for CASSRLTSDNEQFF. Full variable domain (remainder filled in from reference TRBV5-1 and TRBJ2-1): KAGVTQTPRYLIKTRGQQVTLSCSPISGHRSVSWYQQTPGQGLQFLFEYFSETQRNKGNFPGRFSGRQFSNSRSEMNVSTLELGDSALYLCASSRLTSDNEQFFGPGTRLTVL.

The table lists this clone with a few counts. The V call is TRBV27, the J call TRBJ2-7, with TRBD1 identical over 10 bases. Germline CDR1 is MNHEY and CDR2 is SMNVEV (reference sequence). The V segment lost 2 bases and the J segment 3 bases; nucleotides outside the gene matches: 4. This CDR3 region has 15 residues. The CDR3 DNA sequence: TGTGCCAGCAGTTTAAGATGGACAGGGGGCTACGAGCAGTACTTC. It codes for CASSLRWTGGYEQYF.

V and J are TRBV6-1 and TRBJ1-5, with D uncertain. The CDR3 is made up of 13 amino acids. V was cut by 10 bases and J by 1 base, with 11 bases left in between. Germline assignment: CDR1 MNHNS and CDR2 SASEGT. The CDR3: CATPGISNQPQHF. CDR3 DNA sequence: TGTGCCACACCCGGGATAAGCAATCAGCCCCAGCATTTT.

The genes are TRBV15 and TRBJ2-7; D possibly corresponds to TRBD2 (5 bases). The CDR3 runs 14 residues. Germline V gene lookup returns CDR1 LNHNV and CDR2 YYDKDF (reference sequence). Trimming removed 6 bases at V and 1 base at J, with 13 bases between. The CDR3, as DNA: TGTGCCACCAGTCGAAGCGGACCTTCCTACGAGCAGTACTTC. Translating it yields CATSRSGPSYEQYF.

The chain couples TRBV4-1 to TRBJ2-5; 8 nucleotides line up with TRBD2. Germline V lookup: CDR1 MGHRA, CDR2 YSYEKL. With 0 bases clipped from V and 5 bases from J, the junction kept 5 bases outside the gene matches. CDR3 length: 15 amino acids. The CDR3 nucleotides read TGCGCCAGCAGCCAAGAAGGATCGGGAGGGGAGACCCAGTACTTC. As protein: CASSQEGSGGETQYF.